This T cell receptor (beta chain) was recorded in a study of shared clonotypes between healthy human individuals. Study background: Used for every donor were three CD4 naive, three CD4 memory, two CD8 naive and one CD8 memory plate.

Naive CD45RA+ and memory CD45RA-negative subsets were split from CD4+ cells. Over several immunoSEQ plates, each subset's genomic DNA was distributed in even portions. Here immunoSEQ multiplex PCR was the method, and the copy in TCRdb shows in-frame clones only, minus some. The table shows about 1.5 million clones, with 95% to 99% occurring only once. General study results and limits: Generation probabilities were higher for clonotypes shared across all four sorted-subset donors than for unshared ones.

The V gene's germline CDR1 is SGHTA and CDR2 FQGTGA. The CDR3 has 17 residues. V shed 1 base and J shed 3 bases, with 16 bases lying between them. In the case of this clone: Its specificity is unknown.

The sample consisted of naive CD4+ T cells sorted from blood. Indicated subset: CD45RA+ positively selected. The receptor was isolated from a man aged 25-40 years in good health. The chain employs TRBV7-3 and TRBJ2-1; D may be TRBD2 (6 bases). This chain's CDR3 is CASSLKWGLGGYNEQFF. CDR3 sequence (DNA): TGTGCCAGCAGCTTAAAATGGGGACTCGGGGGCTACAATGAGCAGTTCTTC.